This T cell receptor (beta chain) comes out of a study of T cells in Graves' hyperthyroidism and ophthalmopathy. For the study at large: Pretreatment peripheral blood was obtained at initial diagnosis. Whole-study results and caveats: Blood also contained most expanded thyroid clonotypes above 0.001. Patients with ophthalmopathy were separated from those with stable hyperthyroidism by a 13 V-J model.

Diagnosing involved the use of clinical symptoms, serum thyroxine and TRAb, thyroid ultrasound and orbital computed tomography. The source material, RNA transcripts, was used to amplify TCR beta CDR3 regions. HTBI primers were employed in a first-round RT-PCR of the TCR CDR3. One entry per CDR3 protein results from TCRdb running MiXCR on the multiplex PCR reads. Of about 480,000 distinct CDR3 sequences listed, around 24% were seen once; the top ten hold over 9%. Germline assignment: CDR1 SGHTA and CDR2 FQGNSA. The CDR3 extends over 15 amino acids. This clonotype was recorded only once. Antigen unknown. A read error may account for a junction end that differs from germline.

The receptor's source is a woman in her 30s with Graves' ophthalmopathy. What was sequenced was blood. This rearrangement joins TRBV7-2 to TRBJ2-2; TRBD1 matches at 8 bases. The CDR3 DNA is TGTGCCAGCAGACGGACAGGGACGAACATCGGGGAGCTGTGTTTT. As protein: CASRRTGTNIGELCF.